This TCR beta chain stems from a study of cytomegalovirus exposure and HLA in healthy donors. The study's findings and limits: A classifier reportedly called cytomegalovirus status with high sensitivity and specificity.

This CDR3 has 14 residues. Germline-derived CDR1 and CDR2 are GTSNPN and SVGIG (reference sequence). V lost 0 bases and J 7 bases, leaving 13 bases between the germline ends. About this clone: Its target is unknown.

The PCR ran on 60 Vbeta and 13 Jbeta primers. Profiling relied on immunoSEQ multiplex PCR, and the TCRdb table lists in-frame clones only, not all of them. The data include approximately 120,000 clones; the top ten clones carry roughly 1%. At collection, donors were nominally healthy, but unrecorded immune exposures were probable. The sequencing input was PBMCs. The V call is TRBV30, the J call TRBJ2-1; no reliable D call. This clonotype was obtained from a man between 18 and 29 years old in good health and CMV-seronegative. This chain's CDR3 is CAWSVSSLVNEQFF. The CDR3 region has the DNA TGTGCCTGGAGTGTTAGTAGCCTAGTGAATGAGCAGTTCTTC.